This T cell receptor (beta chain) is drawn from a study of shared clonotypes between healthy human individuals. Germline V CDR1 and CDR2: SGHRS, YFSETQ. Trimming left V 0 bases short and J 1 base short, with 5 bases between. This CDR3 is 15 amino acids long. Note on this clone: Additional DNA sequences in this sample encode the identical CDR3.

Assay used: immunoSEQ multiplex PCR; TCRdb lists only in-frame clones, some missing. The table lists about 470,000 clones, roughly 80% of them singletons, with approximately 13% in the top ten. The clonotype comes from a woman between 35 and 50 years old in good health. Some clones in this sample may be carry-over from other donors' samples. V is TRBV5-1 and J is TRBJ2-6; no clear D gene. Sequencing was done on a sample of PBMCs. CDR3 region: CASSLEGSGANVLTF. As DNA, the CDR3 is TGCGCCAGCAGCTTGGAGGGTTCTGGGGCCAACGTCCTGACTTTC.